A selection of T cell receptor beta chains follows, all from one sample in a study of cytomegalovirus exposure and HLA in healthy donors. Sequencing was performed with immunoSEQ multiplex PCR; in TCRdb, only in-frame clones are kept and a portion is missing. The data hold around 150,000 clones, with 76% observed a single time. Source material: PBMCs. The receptors originated from a woman between 40 and 55 years old in good health and CMV-seronegative. Each CDR3 is given with its conserved first and last residue. A D gene is named only where the DNA matches it firmly. A clone size is listed for some rows: how often the clone was seen (once, few, many), or a class if it is expanded.

TRBD2	TRBV28	-	TRBJ2-1	CASSSVDRRGGNEQFF	TGTGCCAGCAGTTCTGTCGACCGGCGCGGGGGAAATGAGCAGTTCTTC
-	TRBV7-8	-	TRBJ2-7	CASSLQAPYEQYF	TGTGCCAGCAGCCTCCAGGCCCCCTACGAGCAGTACTTC
-	TRBV7-9	-	TRBJ1-5	CASSFAGTRGPQHF	TGTGCCAGCAGCTTCGCGGGGACTCGGGGCCCCCAGCATTTT
TRBD1	TRBV6-5	-	TRBJ2-7	CASSYSETGAHEQYF	TGTGCCAGCAGTTACTCGGAGACAGGGGCCCACGAGCAGTACTTC
TRBD1	TRBV7-9	many	TRBJ2-7	CASSLDRGRGEQYF	TGTGCCAGCAGCTTGGACAGGGGGCGCGGGGAGCAGTACTTC
-	TRBV5-1	-	TRBJ1-1	CASSFSQNTEAFF	TGCGCCAGCAGCTTTTCACAGAACACTGAAGCTTTCTTT
TRBD1	TRBV28	few	TRBJ1-2	CASGTGDGYTF	TGTGCCAGCGGGACAGGAGATGGCTACACCTTC
-	TRBV30	-	TRBJ2-7	CAWGHTHEQYF	TGTGCCTGGGGCCACACGCACGAGCAGTACTTC
TRBD1	TRBV4-1	many	TRBJ1-5	CASSSGTVVAQPQHF	TGCGCCAGCAGTTCCGGGACAGTTGTAGCTCAGCCCCAGCATTTT
-	TRBV11-2	-	TRBJ2-1	CASSSRASYSNEQFF	TGTGCCAGCAGCTCGCGGGCTAGCTATAGTAATGAGCAGTTCTTC
-	TRBV30	-	TRBJ1-2	CAWNPEGSNGYTF	TGTGCCTGGAATCCGGAGGGGAGTAATGGCTACACCTTC
TRBD1	TRBV5-1	-	TRBJ1-6	CASSTGQGALSPLHF	TGCGCCAGCAGCACGGGACAGGGGGCACTTTCACCCCTCCACTTT